A single sample gave rise to the 4 T cell receptor beta chains below, sequenced in a study of T cell responses to AZD1222 COVID-19 vaccine. Method: immunoSEQ multiplex PCR; TCRdb's copy keeps in-frame clones and lacks some. The sample has 95,000 to 100,000 clones, roughly 86% seen once. Sequencing used peripheral blood, obtained 28 days after the second AZD1222 dose. The receptor source for this set is an adult who received the AZD1222 COVID-19 vaccine.

This sequence joins TRBV10-3 and TRBJ1-2, with D possibly TRBD1 on 5 matching bases. This CDR3 spans 14 amino acids. Germline loops: CDR1 ENHRY, CDR2 SYGVKD. V shed 0 bases and J shed 4 bases, with 9 bases lying between them. The chain's CDR3 is CAISESRQTYGYTF. In DNA form, the CDR3 reads TGTGCCATCAGTGAGTCGAGACAGACCTATGGCTACACCTTC.

This rearrangement joins TRBV3-1 (or the pseudogene TRBV3-2) to TRBJ1-4; D possibly corresponds to TRBD1 (5 bases). V lost 0 bases and J lost 9, with 14 bases in between. The germline V gene has CDR1 LGHDT and CDR2 YNNKEL (reference sequence). The CDR3 covers 15 residues. CDR3 nucleotide sequence: TGTGCCAGCAGCCAAGAACAGGCCCCAGGCCAAAAACTGTTTTTT. It is translated as CASSQEQAPGQKLFF.

This clone showed up just a few times. The genes are TRBV27 and TRBJ1-5, with 11 bases that match TRBD1. The trim removed 6 bases at V and 4 bases at J, leaving 11 bases unmatched. The germline gives CDR1 MNHEY, CDR2 SMNVEV (reference sequence). This CDR3 spans 17 amino acids. This CDR3 is CASSHSGQGDRNQPQHF. The CDR3 DNA reads TGTGCCAGCAGCCACTCGGGACAGGGGGACAGGAATCAGCCCCAGCATTTT.

The chain combines TRBV6-5 with TRBJ1-1, with a possible D match to TRBD1 (6 bases). There are 15 residues in the CDR3. Germline V gene sequence: CDR1 MNHEY, CDR2 SVGAGI. V lost 7 bases and J lost 2, with 17 bases in between. The CDR3 loop is CASTSTGSLNTEAFF. The DNA for the CDR3 is TGTGCCAGCACCTCTACAGGGAGCTTAAACACTGAAGCTTTCTTT.